One sample yielded the 20 T cell receptor beta chains listed below, sequenced in a study of blood T cell repertoires in COVID-19. Here immunoSEQ multiplex PCR was the method, and the copy in TCRdb shows in-frame clones only, minus some. The sample carries 210,000 or so clones, around 82% recorded once. Sequences were obtained from PBMCs or T cells enriched from blood (not recorded which). The receptors stem from a man under 40 with acute COVID-19.

J is TRBJ2-5 and V is TRBV29-1; possibly TRBD2 for D (6 bases). The CDR3 contains 10 residues. The V and J ends lost 8 bases and 5 bases respectively, with 9 bases between them. Germline CDR1 reads SQVTM; CDR2 reads ANQGSEA. The chain's CDR3 is CSTGGETQYF. DNA for the CDR3: TGCAGCACAGGAGGGGAGACCCAGTACTTC.

This sequence joins TRBV29-1 and TRBJ1-2; no clear D gene. The length of the CDR3 is 16 residues. Trimming took 5 bases from V and 0 from J, leaving 19 bases between them. From germline, CDR1 is SQVTM and CDR2 ANQGSEA. The CDR3 loop is CSVKPPGGTTNYGYTF. The CDR3 bases are TGCAGCGTTAAACCACCGGGAGGAACAACTAACTATGGCTACACCTTC.

This clone was seen only once. This sequence joins TRBV9 and TRBJ2-3, with 11 bases lining up with TRBD2. This CDR3 contains 18 residues. The V gene end was trimmed by 0 bases and the J gene end by 2 bases; junction bases not matched to a gene: 8. The germline V gene has CDR1 SGDLS and CDR2 YYNGEE. This CDR3 is CASSVAGLAGGLTDTQYF. The CDR3 region has the DNA TGTGCCAGCAGCGTAGCTGGGCTAGCGGGGGGACTCACAGATACGCAGTATTTT.

The chain combines TRBV6-1 with TRBJ2-7; no clear D. V lost 3 bases and J 2 bases, leaving 5 bases between the germline ends. Germline CDR1 reads MNHNS; CDR2 reads SASEGT. The CDR3 contains 12 residues. CDR3 in DNA: TGTGCCAGCAGTGATGAGGCCTACGAGCAGTACTTC. Amino acid sequence: CASSDEAYEQYF.

The gene calls are TRBV18 and TRBJ1-1; D is undetermined. The V and J ends lost 1 base and 5 bases respectively, with 11 bases between them. Germline values: CDR1 KGHSH, CDR2 LQKENI. The CDR3 runs 14 residues. CDR3 DNA sequence: TGTGCCAGCTCACCACTCCAGGCGGGTACTGAAGCTTTCTTT. Translated: CASSPLQAGTEAFF.

The chain couples TRBV10-3 to TRBJ1-6; 10 nucleotides align to TRBD1. CDR1 ENHRY and CDR2 SYGVKD come from the germline V gene. The CDR3 has 14 residues. The ends lost 10 bases at V and 7 bases at J; junction bases unmatched: 7. The DNA for the CDR3 is TGTGCCACCGATCCGGGACAGGGGAATTCACCCCTCCACTTT. Translation: CATDPGQGNSPLHF.

V is TRBV5-4 and J is TRBJ2-7; D might be TRBD1 (5 bases). The germline V gene encodes CDR1 SGHNT and CDR2 YYREEE (reference sequence). This CDR3 region has 12 residues. Trimming removed 4 bases from V and 6 bases from J, with 11 bases in between. The CDR3: CASSLNRREQYF. CDR3 nucleotide sequence: TGTGCCAGCAGCCTCAACAGGCGCGAGCAGTACTTC.

The chain is built from TRBV4-2 and TRBJ1-6; maybe TRBD1 (6 bases). The V gene lost 6 bases and the J gene lost 6 bases, with 15 bases spanning the gap. The CDR3 extends over 15 amino acids. The germline CDR1 and CDR2 sequences are LGHNA and YNFKEQ. The CDR3 DNA reads TGTGCCAGCAGTCCTGACAGGACCCTTAATTCACCCCTCCACTTT. It yields the protein CASSPDRTLNSPLHF.

This chain connects TRBV14 to TRBJ1-4; D gene ambiguous. Trimming cost V 4 bases and J 0 bases, with 18 bases left between them. Germline V CDR1 and CDR2: SGHDN, FVKESK. CDR3 length equals 18 residues. The CDR3 DNA reads as TGTGCCAGCAGCCTAAGACGGCAGGCGAGGGCAACTAATGAAAAACTGTTTTTT. It codes for CASSLRRQARATNEKLFF.

V and J are TRBV6-5 and TRBJ2-7; TRBD1 matches at 7 bases. V was clipped by 7 bases and J by 2 bases; unmatched bases: 5. The CDR3 contains 13 residues. CDR1 MNHEY and CDR2 SVGAGI come from the germline V gene. CDR3 protein: CASTGTDTYEQYF. The CDR3 DNA follows: TGTGCCAGCACCGGGACAGACACCTACGAGCAGTACTTC.

The gene calls are TRBV4-1 and TRBJ1-2, with TRBD1 as a possible D gene (5 bases). CDR3 length: 15 residues. CDR1 and CDR2 (germline): MGHRA, YSYEKL. V was cut by 1 base and J by 1 base, with 10 bases left in between. CDR3 sequence (DNA): TGCGCCAGCAGCCAAGGTGTCAGGGATAACTATGGCTACACCTTC. Its translation: CASSQGVRDNYGYTF.

The V gene is TRBV5-1, the J gene TRBJ2-1; weak D call: TRBD1 (6 bases). Per the germline V gene, CDR1 is SGHRS and CDR2 is YFSETQ. CDR3 length: 14 amino acids. Between the trimmed V and J ends, which lost 2 bases and 15 bases, there was a span of 21 bases. The CDR3 bases are TGCGCCAGCAGCTTACGGACAGATCTAGGGGATCCGTTCTTC. This translates into CASSLRTDLGDPFF.

This chain links TRBV24-1 with TRBJ1-2; 8 bases are shared with TRBD1. The V segment lost 6 bases and the J segment 7 bases; nucleotides outside the gene matches: 6. CDR3 size: 13 residues. Germline-derived CDR1 and CDR2 are KGHDR and SFDVKD. The CDR3 sequence is CATSRTGIGGYTF. CDR3 nucleotide sequence: TGTGCCACCAGTAGGACAGGGATAGGTGGCTACACCTTC.

In this sample, this clone turned up a few times. The gene calls are TRBV27 and TRBJ2-6; D is perhaps TRBD2 (7 bases). Germline assignment: CDR1 MNHEY and CDR2 SMNVEV (reference sequence). The CDR3 length is 19 residues. V was pared by 3 bases and J by 0 bases, with 18 bases between. The CDR3 here is CASSLTAGATFSGANVLTF. Written as DNA, the CDR3 is TGTGCCAGCAGTTTGACGGCGGGGGCGACTTTCTCTGGGGCCAACGTCCTGACTTTC.

This rearrangement joins TRBV29-1 to TRBJ1-2; 8 positions agree with TRBD1. Per germline, CDR1 SQVTM and CDR2 ANQGSEA. The CDR3 runs 11 residues. Trimming cost V 7 bases and J 7 bases; bases outside gene matches: 5. The CDR3 spells CSGDRRGGYTF. The CDR3 bases are TGCAGCGGGGACAGGAGGGGTGGCTACACCTTC.

The rearrangement joins TRBV30 to TRBJ1-1; D is unclear. Germline V gene lookup returns CDR1 GTSNPN and CDR2 SVGIG (reference sequence). CDR3 length: 13 residues. V shed 1 base and J shed 5 bases, with 11 bases lying between them. CDR3 loop: CAWSGSRWTEAFF. The CDR3 region has the DNA TGTGCCTGGAGTGGATCCCGGTGGACTGAAGCTTTCTTT.

V gene TRBV7-6 combines with J gene TRBJ2-7; 8 bases agree with TRBD1. Germline V gene lookup returns CDR1 SGHVS and CDR2 FNYEAQ. The CDR3 loop spans 16 amino acids. V lost 0 bases, J lost 2 bases, and 6 bases stayed unmatched. The DNA of the CDR3 is TGTGCCAGCAGCTTAGCCACAGGGGGAGGCCCCTACGAGCAGTACTTC. Encoded protein: CASSLATGGGPYEQYF.

The chain combines TRBV7-6 with TRBJ2-2; 7 bases agree with TRBD2. The CDR3 has 17 amino acids. V was clipped by 3 bases and J by 10 bases; unmatched bases: 17. Per the germline V gene, CDR1 is SGHVS and CDR2 is FNYEAQ. The CDR3 spells CASSFPIGRGSAEELFF. The CDR3 DNA sequence: TGTGCCAGCAGCTTCCCCATTGGGCGGGGGTCTGCAGAGGAGCTGTTTTTT.

This clone was seen more than once but under ten times. The V and J genes are TRBV5-4 and TRBJ2-7; 8 nucleotides match TRBD2. V gave up 4 bases and J gave up 1 base; unmatched junction bases: 4. Germline V gene lookup returns CDR1 SGHNT and CDR2 YYREEE (reference sequence). This CDR3 region has 14 residues. The CDR3 DNA follows: TGTGCCAGCAGCGACGGGGGGGCATCCTACGAGCAGTACTTC. It translates to CASSDGGASYEQYF.

This chain links TRBV5-1 with TRBJ1-5, with a possible D match to TRBD1 (6 bases). V was clipped by 4 bases and J by 3 bases, with 11 bases between them. The germline V gene encodes CDR1 SGHRS and CDR2 YFSETQ. This CDR3 region has 14 residues. The CDR3 DNA reads TGCGCCAGCAGCCCCCGGGACACCAATCAGCCCCAGCATTTT. Translated, it gives CASSPRDTNQPQHF.